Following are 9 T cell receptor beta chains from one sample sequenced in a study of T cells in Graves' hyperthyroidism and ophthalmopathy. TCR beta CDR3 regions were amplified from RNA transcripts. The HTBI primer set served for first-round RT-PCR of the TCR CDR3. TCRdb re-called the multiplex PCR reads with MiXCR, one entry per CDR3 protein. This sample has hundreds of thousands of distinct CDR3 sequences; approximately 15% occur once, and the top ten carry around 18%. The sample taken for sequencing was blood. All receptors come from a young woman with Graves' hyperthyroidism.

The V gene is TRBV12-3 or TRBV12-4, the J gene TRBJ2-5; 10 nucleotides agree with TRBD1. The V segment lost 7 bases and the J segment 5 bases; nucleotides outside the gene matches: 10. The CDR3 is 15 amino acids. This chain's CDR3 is CASNHRDRGSETQYF. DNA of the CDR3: TGTGCCAGCAACCACCGGGACAGGGGAAGCGAGACCCAGTACTTC.

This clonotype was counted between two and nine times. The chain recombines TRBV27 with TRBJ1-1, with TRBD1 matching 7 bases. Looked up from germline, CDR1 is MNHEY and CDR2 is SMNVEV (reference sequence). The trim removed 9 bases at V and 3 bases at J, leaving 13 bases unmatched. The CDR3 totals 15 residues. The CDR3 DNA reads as TGTGCCAGTAAAACCCTGACAGGGTTTGACACTGAAGCTTTCTTT. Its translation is CASKTLTGFDTEAFF.

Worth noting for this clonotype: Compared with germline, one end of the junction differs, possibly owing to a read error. CDR3 bases: TGTGCCAGCAGCTTAGGCGGGGGAGGGACTATGAGCTCCTACGAGCGGTACTTC. It codes for CASSLGGGGTMSSYERYF. The chain uses TRBV13 and TRBJ2-7; TRBD2 aligns across 7 bases. The CDR3 sequence is 18 residues long. Germline V gene sequence: CDR1 PRHDT, CDR2 FYEKMQ (reference sequence).

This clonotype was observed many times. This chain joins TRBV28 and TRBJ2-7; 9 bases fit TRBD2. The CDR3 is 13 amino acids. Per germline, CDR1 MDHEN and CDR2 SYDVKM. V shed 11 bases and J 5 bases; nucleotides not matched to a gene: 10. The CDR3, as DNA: TGTGCCGCGAGACTAGCGGAAACGGACGAGCAGTACTTC. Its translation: CAARLAETDEQYF.

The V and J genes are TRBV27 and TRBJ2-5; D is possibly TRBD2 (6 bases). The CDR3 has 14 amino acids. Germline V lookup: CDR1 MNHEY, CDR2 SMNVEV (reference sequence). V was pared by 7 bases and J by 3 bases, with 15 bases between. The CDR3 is CASKPSGVKETQYF. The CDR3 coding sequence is TGTGCCAGCAAGCCTTCGGGGGTTAAAGAGACCCAGTACTTC.

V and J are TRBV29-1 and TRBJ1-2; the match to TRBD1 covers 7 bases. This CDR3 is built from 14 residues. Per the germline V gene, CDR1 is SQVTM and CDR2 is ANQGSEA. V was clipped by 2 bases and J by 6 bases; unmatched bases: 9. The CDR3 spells CSVERPRQGNGYTF. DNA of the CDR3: TGCAGCGTTGAACGCCCCAGACAGGGTAATGGCTACACCTTC.

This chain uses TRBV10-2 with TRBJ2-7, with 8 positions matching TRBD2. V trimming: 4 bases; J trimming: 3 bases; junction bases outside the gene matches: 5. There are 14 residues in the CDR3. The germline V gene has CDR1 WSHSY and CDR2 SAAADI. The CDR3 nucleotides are TGCGCCAGCAGTGCTGGCGGGGGGCGCTACGAGCAGTACTTC. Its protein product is CASSAGGGRYEQYF.

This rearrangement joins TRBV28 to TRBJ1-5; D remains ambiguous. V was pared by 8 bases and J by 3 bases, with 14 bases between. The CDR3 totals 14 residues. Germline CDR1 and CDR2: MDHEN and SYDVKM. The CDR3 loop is CASSWAYDNQPQHF. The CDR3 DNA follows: TGTGCCAGCTCCTGGGCCTATGACAATCAGCCCCAGCATTTT.

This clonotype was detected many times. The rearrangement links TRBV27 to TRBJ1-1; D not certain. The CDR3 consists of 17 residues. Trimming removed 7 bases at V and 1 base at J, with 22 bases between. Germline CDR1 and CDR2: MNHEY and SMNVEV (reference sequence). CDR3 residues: CASKFNAGGGENTEAFF. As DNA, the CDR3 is TGTGCCAGCAAGTTTAATGCGGGTGGCGGAGAGAACACTGAAGCTTTCTTT.